This entry is about one T cell receptor (beta chain). Germline V lookup: CDR1 SGHRS, CDR2 YFSETQ. V was pared by 0 bases and J by 0 bases, with 16 bases between. There are 18 residues in the CDR3. Sequencing used immunoSEQ multiplex PCR; TCRdb keeps in-frame clones, though not all of them. This sample yields under 400,000 clones, of which roughly 93% are seen a single time; 5.5% to 6% belongs to the top ten. Described time point: blood from clinic visit 5 months post-surgery; TSC patient then seizure free. Patients received at least one anti-epileptic drug before surgery. This sample was taken from a study of brain T cells in children with intractable seizures.

The rearrangement links TRBV5-1 to TRBJ1-3; D is unclear. The sequence came from a boy under three years old with tuberous sclerosis and intractable seizures. Source: peripheral blood, taken around 5 months after surgery. CDR3 nucleotide sequence: TGCGCCAGCAGCTTGGCCCTCCCGGGCCAATTCTCTGGAAACACCATATATTTT. Translated, it gives CASSLALPGQFSGNTIYF.